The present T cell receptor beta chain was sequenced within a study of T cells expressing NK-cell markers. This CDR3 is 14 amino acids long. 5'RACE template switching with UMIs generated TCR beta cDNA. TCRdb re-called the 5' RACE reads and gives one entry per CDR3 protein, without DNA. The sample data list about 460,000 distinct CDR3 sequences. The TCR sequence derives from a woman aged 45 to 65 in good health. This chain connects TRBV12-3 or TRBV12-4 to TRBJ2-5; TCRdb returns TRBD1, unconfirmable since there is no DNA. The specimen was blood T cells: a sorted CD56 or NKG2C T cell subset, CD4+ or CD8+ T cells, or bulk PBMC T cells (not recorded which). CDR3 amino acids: CASSFGGSEETQYF.